The source of this T cell receptor (beta chain) is a study of blood T cell repertoires in COVID-19. V was pared by 5 bases and J by 5 bases, with 6 bases of the junction left unmatched. CDR1 and CDR2 (germline): MDHEN, SYDVKM. The CDR3 is 14 residues long. Assay used: immunoSEQ multiplex PCR; TCRdb lists only in-frame clones, some missing. The sample comprises 250,000 to 400,000 clones, about 90% of which are singletons, and roughly 2.9% rests with the top ten. This receptor was identified in a woman aged 30 to 39 with COVID-19, enrolled during active disease. The material sequenced was peripheral blood. The chain is built from TRBV28 and TRBJ1-1; 9 bases align to TRBD1. The CDR3 spells CASSGQGRRTEAFF. CDR3 in DNA: TGTGCCAGCAGTGGACAGGGGAGGAGGACTGAAGCTTTCTTT.